Listed below are T cell receptor beta chains from one sample, sequenced in a study of blood T cell repertoires in COVID-19. Profiling relied on immunoSEQ multiplex PCR, and the TCRdb table lists in-frame clones only, not all of them. Here the sample spans around 130,000 clones, 70% to 85% being singletons. Material for sequencing was peripheral blood. These receptor sequences come from an elderly woman with acute or convalescent COVID-19. The CDR3 runs from the conserved cysteine through the conserved F or W. A D gene is named only where the DNA matches it firmly. Not all rows give a size; the values are once, few, many and, for expanded clones, a class.

J gene: TRBJ1-6; clone size: NA; V gene: TRBV6-1; D gene: NA; CDR3 DNA: TGTGCCAGCAGTGAGGGGGGATATTCACCCCTCCACTTT; CDR3 protein: CASSEGGYSPLHF
J gene: TRBJ1-2; clone size: NA; V gene: TRBV4-3; D gene: NA; CDR3 DNA: TGCGCCAGCAGCCAAGATCTCGGACAGTTCGGCTACACCTTC; CDR3 protein: CASSQDLGQFGYTF
J gene: TRBJ2-3; clone size: once; V gene: TRBV5-1; D gene: TRBD2; CDR3 DNA: TGCGCCAGCAGCCCGCGGACTAGCGGGGGCACAGATACGCAGTATTTT; CDR3 protein: CASSPRTSGGTDTQYF
J gene: TRBJ2-5; clone size: NA; V gene: TRBV18; D gene: TRBD2; CDR3 DNA: TGTGCCAGCTCAACCCGGACTAGCGGGAGGGCGGAGACCCAGTACTTC; CDR3 protein: CASSTRTSGRAETQYF
J gene: TRBJ2-2; clone size: NA; V gene: TRBV5-1; D gene: NA; CDR3 DNA: TGCGCCAGCAGCCTCGGACAGACGAACACCGGGGAGCTGTTTTTT; CDR3 protein: CASSLGQTNTGELFF
J gene: TRBJ1-1; clone size: NA; V gene: TRBV6-6; D gene: TRBD1; CDR3 DNA: TGTGCCAGCAGATCTCCGGGATTGACAGGGGCGGGAGCTTTCTTT; CDR3 protein: CASRSPGLTGAGAFF
J gene: TRBJ1-4; clone size: NA; V gene: TRBV6-6; D gene: NA; CDR3 DNA: TGTGCCAGCAATTCTCTGGGGCGACCCGAGAATGAAAAACTGTTTTTT; CDR3 protein: CASNSLGRPENEKLFF
J gene: TRBJ1-2; clone size: NA; V gene: TRBV7-2; D gene: NA; CDR3 DNA: TGTGCCAGCAGCTTCCAGGCCAACTATGGCTACACCTTC; CDR3 protein: CASSFQANYGYTF
J gene: TRBJ2-1; clone size: NA; V gene: TRBV15; D gene: TRBD1; CDR3 DNA: TGTGCCACCAGCAGAGTTAAAAATTCAGGGGGCAGGTACAATGAGCAGTTCTTC; CDR3 protein: CATSRVKNSGGRYNEQFF
J gene: TRBJ1-2; clone size: NA; V gene: TRBV19; D gene: TRBD1; CDR3 DNA: TGTGCCAGTAGTGCTCCCGGGACAGGGGGTGCATATGGCTACACCTTC; CDR3 protein: CASSAPGTGGAYGYTF
J gene: TRBJ2-7; clone size: NA; V gene: TRBV2; D gene: NA; CDR3 DNA: TGTGCCAGCAGTGAAGGGGGGGTTGGAGGCGACGAGCAGTACTTC; CDR3 protein: CASSEGGVGGDEQYF
J gene: TRBJ2-2; clone size: NA; V gene: TRBV30; D gene: NA; CDR3 DNA: TGTGCCTGGAGAGGGACTCCCTCCGGGGAGCTGTTTTTT; CDR3 protein: CAWRGTPSGELFF
J gene: TRBJ1-4; clone size: NA; V gene: TRBV18; D gene: NA; CDR3 DNA: TGTGCCAGCTCACTTGCCGGGTCTCCGGGGGAAAAACTGTTTTTT; CDR3 protein: CASSLAGSPGEKLFF
J gene: TRBJ1-2; clone size: NA; V gene: TRBV7-2; D gene: NA; CDR3 DNA: TGTGCCAGCAGCCTCGGTCCTGGGCAGGCGAACACTAACTATGGCTACACCTTC; CDR3 protein: CASSLGPGQANTNYGYTF
J gene: TRBJ2-2; clone size: many; V gene: TRBV6-2/TRBV6-3; D gene: NA; CDR3 DNA: TGTGCCAGCAGTTATGTGGGCGTCGGGGAGCTGTTTTTT; CDR3 protein: CASSYVGVGELFF
J gene: TRBJ2-7; clone size: NA; V gene: TRBV18; D gene: NA; CDR3 DNA: TGTGCCAGCTCACCGAGGACAGCCTACGAGCAGTACTTC; CDR3 protein: CASSPRTAYEQYF
J gene: TRBJ1-1; clone size: NA; V gene: TRBV11-2; D gene: TRBD1; CDR3 DNA: TGTGCCAGCAGCCCACAGGCCGGGACAGGGATGAACACTGAAGCTTTCTTT; CDR3 protein: CASSPQAGTGMNTEAFF
J gene: TRBJ2-2; clone size: NA; V gene: TRBV5-1; D gene: NA; CDR3 DNA: TGCGCCAGCAGCTCAACGGGACACACAACCGGGGAGCTGTTTTTT; CDR3 protein: CASSSTGHTTGELFF
J gene: TRBJ2-3; clone size: NA; V gene: TRBV6-6; D gene: TRBD1; CDR3 DNA: TGTGCCAGCAGTGCACCGGGACAGACCACAGATACGCAGTATTTT; CDR3 protein: CASSAPGQTTDTQYF
J gene: TRBJ1-2; clone size: NA; V gene: TRBV6-2/TRBV6-3; D gene: NA; CDR3 DNA: TGTGCCAGCAGTTACTCGCCTCCGGACTCGAGGGTAGGCTACACCTTC; CDR3 protein: CASSYSPPDSRVGYTF
J gene: TRBJ2-2; clone size: NA; V gene: TRBV2; D gene: NA; CDR3 DNA: TGTGCCAGCAGTGAAAACAGGGTCAGCGGGGAGCTGTTTTTT; CDR3 protein: CASSENRVSGELFF
J gene: TRBJ2-2; clone size: NA; V gene: TRBV18; D gene: TRBD2; CDR3 DNA: TGTGCCAGCCGTATAACCGGGACTACCAACACCGGGGAGCTGTTTTTT; CDR3 protein: CASRITGTTNTGELFF
J gene: TRBJ1-1; clone size: NA; V gene: TRBV19; D gene: NA; CDR3 DNA: TGTGCCAGTAGTATGGGGCGTCAGCTCAACACTGAAGCTTTCTTT; CDR3 protein: CASSMGRQLNTEAFF
J gene: TRBJ1-2; clone size: NA; V gene: TRBV2; D gene: TRBD1; CDR3 DNA: TGTGCCAGCAGTGGGGACAGGGTAAACGGCTACACCTTC; CDR3 protein: CASSGDRVNGYTF
J gene: TRBJ1-5; clone size: few; V gene: TRBV19; D gene: TRBD1; CDR3 DNA: TGTGCCAGCCGAGACAGGGACGATCAGCCCCAGCATTTT; CDR3 protein: CASRDRDDQPQHF
J gene: TRBJ1-6; clone size: NA; V gene: TRBV7-9; D gene: NA; CDR3 DNA: TGTGCCAGCAGCTCCGCGGGAGGACCCCTCCACTTT; CDR3 protein: CASSSAGGPLHF
J gene: TRBJ1-2; clone size: few; V gene: TRBV10-3; D gene: NA; CDR3 DNA: TGTGCCATCAGTGAGACAGGGACGGGTGGCTACACCTTC; CDR3 protein: CAISETGTGGYTF
J gene: TRBJ2-7; clone size: NA; V gene: TRBV5-6; D gene: NA; CDR3 DNA: TGTGCCAGCAGCTTTTCCAGCGATCCCTACGAGCAGTACTTC; CDR3 protein: CASSFSSDPYEQYF
J gene: TRBJ2-2; clone size: NA; V gene: TRBV4-3; D gene: TRBD1; CDR3 DNA: TGCGCCAGCAGCCAAGGACAGGGTGGCACCGGGGAGCTGTTTTTT; CDR3 protein: CASSQGQGGTGELFF
J gene: TRBJ1-1; clone size: once; V gene: TRBV9; D gene: NA; CDR3 DNA: TGTGCCAGCAGCGTAGGTAAGGCCAGAGGGGACTACACTGAAGCTTTCTTT; CDR3 protein: CASSVGKARGDYTEAFF
J gene: TRBJ1-4; clone size: NA; V gene: TRBV18; D gene: NA; CDR3 DNA: TGTGCCAGCTCACCACTGGGGCGGAGTGCAACTAATGAAAAACTGTTTTTT; CDR3 protein: CASSPLGRSATNEKLFF
J gene: TRBJ1-4; clone size: NA; V gene: TRBV5-1; D gene: NA; CDR3 DNA: TGCGCCAGCAGCTGGAACGGAGGTTCGGATGAAAAACTGTTTTTT; CDR3 protein: CASSWNGGSDEKLFF
J gene: TRBJ2-1; clone size: NA; V gene: TRBV30; D gene: NA; CDR3 DNA: TGTGCCTGGAGTCCAGCTAGCAATGAGCAGTTCTTC; CDR3 protein: CAWSPASNEQFF
J gene: TRBJ2-5; clone size: NA; V gene: TRBV4-1; D gene: TRBD2; CDR3 DNA: TGCGCCAGCAGCCAAGCGGGGGAGGGGGAGACCCAGTACTTC; CDR3 protein: CASSQAGEGETQYF
J gene: TRBJ2-1; clone size: NA; V gene: TRBV19; D gene: TRBD1; CDR3 DNA: TGTGCCAGTAGTGGGGACAGTTACCACAATGAGCAGTTCTTC; CDR3 protein: CASSGDSYHNEQFF
J gene: TRBJ1-1; clone size: few; V gene: TRBV5-1; D gene: TRBD1; CDR3 DNA: TGCGCCAGCAGCTGGCCCCGACAGGGAGTCACTGAAGCTTTCTTT; CDR3 protein: CASSWPRQGVTEAFF
J gene: TRBJ2-1; clone size: NA; V gene: TRBV7-2; D gene: NA; CDR3 DNA: TGTGCCAGCAGCCGGGACACCTCCTACAATGAGCAGTTCTTC; CDR3 protein: CASSRDTSYNEQFF
J gene: TRBJ2-7; clone size: NA; V gene: TRBV30; D gene: TRBD1; CDR3 DNA: TGTGCCTGGAGTGTAAGGTCACAGGGGGATGAGTACTTC; CDR3 protein: CAWSVRSQGDEYF
J gene: TRBJ2-2; clone size: many; V gene: TRBV9; D gene: NA; CDR3 DNA: TGTGCCAGCAGGATTAGTGCGAACACCGGGGAGCTGTTTTTT; CDR3 protein: CASRISANTGELFF
J gene: TRBJ1-1; clone size: NA; V gene: TRBV15; D gene: NA; CDR3 DNA: TGTGCCACCAGCAATCAGGGCACTGAAGCTTTCTTT; CDR3 protein: CATSNQGTEAFF
J gene: TRBJ1-5; clone size: NA; V gene: TRBV30; D gene: TRBD1; CDR3 DNA: TGTGCCTGGGACAGGGGAAGGGGCAATCAGCCCCAGCATTTT; CDR3 protein: CAWDRGRGNQPQHF
J gene: TRBJ1-2; clone size: NA; V gene: TRBV9; D gene: NA; CDR3 DNA: TGTGCCAGCAGCCCCTCGTCAGGGGTCTATGGCTACACCTTC; CDR3 protein: CASSPSSGVYGYTF
J gene: TRBJ1-1; clone size: NA; V gene: TRBV19; D gene: TRBD1; CDR3 DNA: TGTGCCAGTAGGGCGACAGGGGCCACTGAAGCTTTCTTT; CDR3 protein: CASRATGATEAFF
J gene: TRBJ2-2; clone size: NA; V gene: TRBV15; D gene: NA; CDR3 DNA: TGTGCCACCAGCAGAGATCTAGTGTCCGGGGAGCTGTTTTTT; CDR3 protein: CATSRDLVSGELFF
J gene: TRBJ1-1; clone size: once; V gene: TRBV30; D gene: NA; CDR3 DNA: TGTGCCTGGAGTGTTAGGGTGGGGGCGCGCACTGAAGCTTTCTTT; CDR3 protein: CAWSVRVGARTEAFF
J gene: TRBJ2-1; clone size: NA; V gene: TRBV5-5; D gene: TRBD2; CDR3 DNA: TGTGCCAGCAGCTCGGCCCCTAGCGGTCTGGGCAATGAGCAGTTCTTC; CDR3 protein: CASSSAPSGLGNEQFF
J gene: TRBJ2-1; clone size: NA; V gene: TRBV3-1/TRBV3-2; D gene: TRBD2; CDR3 DNA: TGTGCCAGCAGCCAGGAGACTAGCGGGAGGGCCAGGTCCTACAATGAGCAGTTCTTC; CDR3 protein: CASSQETSGRARSYNEQFF
J gene: TRBJ1-1; clone size: NA; V gene: TRBV30; D gene: NA; CDR3 DNA: TGTGCCTGGAGTTACGATCCTTCGGGAAGGAACACTGAAGCTTTCTTT; CDR3 protein: CAWSYDPSGRNTEAFF
J gene: TRBJ2-3; clone size: NA; V gene: TRBV3-1/TRBV3-2; D gene: TRBD2; CDR3 DNA: TGTGCCAGCAGCCAAGGTAGCGGGGGCACAGATACGCAGTATTTT; CDR3 protein: CASSQGSGGTDTQYF
J gene: TRBJ1-4; clone size: NA; V gene: TRBV30; D gene: TRBD1; CDR3 DNA: TGTGCCTGGGGGGGACAGGGTAATGAAAAACTGTTTTTT; CDR3 protein: CAWGGQGNEKLFF
J gene: TRBJ1-2; clone size: NA; V gene: TRBV5-1; D gene: NA; CDR3 DNA: TGCGCCAGCAGCGCCGGGGCAGGGGCGTACGGTGGCTACACCTTC; CDR3 protein: CASSAGAGAYGGYTF
J gene: TRBJ1-2; clone size: NA; V gene: TRBV27; D gene: NA; CDR3 DNA: TGTGCCAGCGGGGGCACCGTCTATGGCTACACCTTC; CDR3 protein: CASGGTVYGYTF
J gene: TRBJ2-7; clone size: NA; V gene: TRBV13; D gene: TRBD1; CDR3 DNA: TGTGCCAGCAGCCCAGGACAGGGAATCTACGAGCAGTACTTC; CDR3 protein: CASSPGQGIYEQYF
J gene: TRBJ2-1; clone size: NA; V gene: TRBV27; D gene: NA; CDR3 DNA: TGTGCCAGCAGACTCTTAGCGATTAGCTCCTACAATGAGCAGTTCTTC; CDR3 protein: CASRLLAISSYNEQFF
J gene: TRBJ1-4; clone size: NA; V gene: TRBV4-1; D gene: NA; CDR3 DNA: TGCGCCAGCAGCCAAGTCGGCAGGGGACCCTTCCTCCTAACTAATGAAAAACTGTTTTTT; CDR3 protein: CASSQVGRGPFLLTNEKLFF
J gene: TRBJ2-1; clone size: NA; V gene: TRBV13; D gene: TRBD2; CDR3 DNA: TGTGCCAGCAGCTTAGTACTAGCGGGAGCGTCCTACAATGAGCAGTTCTTC; CDR3 protein: CASSLVLAGASYNEQFF
J gene: TRBJ1-5; clone size: NA; V gene: TRBV18; D gene: TRBD1; CDR3 DNA: TGTGCCAGCTCGGGACAGGGCTGGAAAAGCAATCAGCCCCAGCATTTT; CDR3 protein: CASSGQGWKSNQPQHF
J gene: TRBJ1-3; clone size: NA; V gene: TRBV2; D gene: NA; CDR3 DNA: TGTGCCAGCCTACCGGGGACATCTTCTGGAAACACCATATATTTT; CDR3 protein: CASLPGTSSGNTIYF